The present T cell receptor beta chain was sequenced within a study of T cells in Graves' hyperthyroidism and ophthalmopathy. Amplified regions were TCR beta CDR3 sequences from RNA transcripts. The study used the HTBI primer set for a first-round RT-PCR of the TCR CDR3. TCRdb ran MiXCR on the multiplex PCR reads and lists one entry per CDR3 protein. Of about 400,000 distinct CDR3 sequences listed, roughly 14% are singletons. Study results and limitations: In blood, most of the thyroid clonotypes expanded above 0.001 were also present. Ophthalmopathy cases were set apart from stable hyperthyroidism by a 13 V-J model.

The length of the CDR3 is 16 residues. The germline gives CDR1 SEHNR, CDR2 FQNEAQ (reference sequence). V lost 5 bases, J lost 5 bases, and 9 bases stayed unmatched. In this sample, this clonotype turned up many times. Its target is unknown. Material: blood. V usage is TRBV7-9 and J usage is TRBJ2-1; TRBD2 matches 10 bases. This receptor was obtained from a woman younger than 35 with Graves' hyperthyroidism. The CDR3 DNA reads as TGTGCCAGCAGCCACTGGGGACTAGCGTCCCACAATGAGCAGTTCTTC. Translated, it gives CASSHWGLASHNEQFF.